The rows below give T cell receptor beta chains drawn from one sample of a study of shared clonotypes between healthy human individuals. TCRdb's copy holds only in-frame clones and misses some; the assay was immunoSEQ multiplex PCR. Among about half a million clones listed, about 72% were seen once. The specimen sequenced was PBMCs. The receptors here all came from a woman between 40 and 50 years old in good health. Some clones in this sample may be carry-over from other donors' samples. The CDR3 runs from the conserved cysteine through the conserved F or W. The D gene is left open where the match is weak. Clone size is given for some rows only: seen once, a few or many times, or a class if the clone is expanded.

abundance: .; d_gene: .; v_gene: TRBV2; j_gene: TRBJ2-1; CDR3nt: TGTGCCAGCCCTCGGACATCACGCTCCTACAATGAGCAGTTCTTC; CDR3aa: CASPRTSRSYNEQFF
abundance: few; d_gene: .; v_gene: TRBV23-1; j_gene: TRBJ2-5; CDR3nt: TGCGCCAGCAGTCAATCGACAGAGACCCAGTACTTC; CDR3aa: CASSQSTETQYF
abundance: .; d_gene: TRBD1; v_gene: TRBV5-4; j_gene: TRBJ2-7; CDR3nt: TGTGCCAGCAGCGCACCGGGACAGGGGGTCTACGAGCAGTACTTC; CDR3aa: CASSAPGQGVYEQYF
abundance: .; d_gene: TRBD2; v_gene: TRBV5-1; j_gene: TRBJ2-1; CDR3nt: TGCGCCAGCAGCATCCGACTAGCGAATGAGCAGTTCTTC; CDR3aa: CASSIRLANEQFF
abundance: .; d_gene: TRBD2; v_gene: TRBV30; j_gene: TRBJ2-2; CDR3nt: TGTGCCTGGAGCGTCGGGGGGGCGGGCACCGGGGAGCTGTTTTTT; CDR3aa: CAWSVGGAGTGELFF
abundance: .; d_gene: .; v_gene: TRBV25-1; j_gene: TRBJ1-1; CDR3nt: TGTGCCAGCAGTGAAGGGGAACACACTGAAGCTTTCTTT; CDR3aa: CASSEGEHTEAFF
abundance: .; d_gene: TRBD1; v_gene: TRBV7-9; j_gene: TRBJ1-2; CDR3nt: TGTGCCAGCACCCCAGGACAGGATTCATATGGCTACACCTTC; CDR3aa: CASTPGQDSYGYTF
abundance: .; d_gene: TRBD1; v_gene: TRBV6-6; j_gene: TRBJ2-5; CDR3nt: TGTGCCAGCAGCCCCCTTCAGGGGGCGCGAGAGACCCAGTACTTC; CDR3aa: CASSPLQGARETQYF
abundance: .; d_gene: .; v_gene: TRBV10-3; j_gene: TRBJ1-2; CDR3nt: TGTGCCATCAGTGGACAGGATCGGTATGGCTACACCTTC; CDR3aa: CAISGQDRYGYTF
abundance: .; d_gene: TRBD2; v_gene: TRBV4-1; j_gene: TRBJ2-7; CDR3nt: TGCGCCAGCAGCCAAGCCCACCCCACTAGCGGGAGTGGATACGAGCAGTACTTC; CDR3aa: CASSQAHPTSGSGYEQYF
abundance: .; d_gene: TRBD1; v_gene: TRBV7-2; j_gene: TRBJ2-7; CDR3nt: TGTGCCAGCAGCCGAAACGGACAGGGGCAGTACTTC; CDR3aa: CASSRNGQGQYF
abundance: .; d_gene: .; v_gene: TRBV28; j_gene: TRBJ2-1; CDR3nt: TGTGCCAGCAGTTTATGGCAGGGCTACAATGAGCAGTTCTTC; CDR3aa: CASSLWQGYNEQFF
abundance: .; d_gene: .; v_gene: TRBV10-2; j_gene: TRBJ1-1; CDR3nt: TGCGCCGCCGGGGGGGGGCACGCTGAAGCTTTCTTT; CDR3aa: CAAGGGHAEAFF
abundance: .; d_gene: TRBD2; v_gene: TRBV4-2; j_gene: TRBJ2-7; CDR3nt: TGTGCCAGCAGCCAAGGGGCCCGGGACCACTTAGCGGGAGTATTAATCTACGAGCAGTACTTC; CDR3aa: CASSQGARDHLAGVLIYEQYF
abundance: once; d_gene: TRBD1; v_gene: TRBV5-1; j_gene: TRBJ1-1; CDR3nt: TGCGCCAGCAGCGATGGGACAGCCACTGAAGCTTTCTTT; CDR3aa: CASSDGTATEAFF
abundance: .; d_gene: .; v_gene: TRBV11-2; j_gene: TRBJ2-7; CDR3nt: TGTGCCAGCAGCAGGGGGGGGCCGGGAGCATTATACTACGAGCAGTACTTC; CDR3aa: CASSRGGPGALYYEQYF
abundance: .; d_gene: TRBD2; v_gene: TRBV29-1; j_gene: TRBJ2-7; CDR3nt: TGCAGCGTTGGGACTAGCGGGAGCTCCTACGAGCAGTACTTC; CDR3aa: CSVGTSGSSYEQYF
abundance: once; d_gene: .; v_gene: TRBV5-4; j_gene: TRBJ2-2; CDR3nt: TGTGCCAGCAGCCAGAACCAACAGGGGGGGGCCGGGGAGCTGTTTTTT; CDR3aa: CASSQNQQGGAGELFF
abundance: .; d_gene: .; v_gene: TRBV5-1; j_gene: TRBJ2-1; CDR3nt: TGCGCCAGCAGCAAGGATCCTAGCTCCTACAATGAGCAGTTCTTC; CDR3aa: CASSKDPSSYNEQFF
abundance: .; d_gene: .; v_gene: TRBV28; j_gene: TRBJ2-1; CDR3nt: TGTGCCAGCAGTTTATATCCAGGGGTTGGCGGCAATGAGCAGTTCTTC; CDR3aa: CASSLYPGVGGNEQFF
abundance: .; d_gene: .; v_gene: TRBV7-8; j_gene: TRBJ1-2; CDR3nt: TGTGCCAGCAGCTCAGGAGATAACTATGGCTACACCTTC; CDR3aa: CASSSGDNYGYTF
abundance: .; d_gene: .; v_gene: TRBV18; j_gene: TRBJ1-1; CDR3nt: TGTGCCAGCTCACCAATGCGACAGAAGAACACTGAAGCTTTCTTT; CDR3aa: CASSPMRQKNTEAFF
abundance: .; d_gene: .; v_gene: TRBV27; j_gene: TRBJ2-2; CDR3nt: TGTGCCAGCAGTTTATCTCAGCGGGGACAAAGGTCCGGGGAGCTGTTTTTT; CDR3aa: CASSLSQRGQRSGELFF
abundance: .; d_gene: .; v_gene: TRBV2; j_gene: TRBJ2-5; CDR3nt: TGTGCCAGCAGCGGTTTTAGGAACCAAGAGACCCAGTACTTC; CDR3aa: CASSGFRNQETQYF
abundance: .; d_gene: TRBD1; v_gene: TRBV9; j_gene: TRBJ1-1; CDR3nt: TGTGCCAGCAGCGTAGCTCCTCAGGGGGCGAGGACTGAAGCTTTCTTT; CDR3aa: CASSVAPQGARTEAFF
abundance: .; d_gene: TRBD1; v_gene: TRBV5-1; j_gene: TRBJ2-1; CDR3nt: TGCGCCAGCAGCTTGGCCCAGGGGGCGCGTAACTACAATGAGCAGTTCTTC; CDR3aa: CASSLAQGARNYNEQFF
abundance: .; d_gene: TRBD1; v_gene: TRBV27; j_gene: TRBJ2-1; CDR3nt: TGTGCCAGCAGTTCAGGGACAGGGTACAATGAGCAGTTCTTC; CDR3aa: CASSSGTGYNEQFF
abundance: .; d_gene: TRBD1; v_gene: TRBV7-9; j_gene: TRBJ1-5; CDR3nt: TGTGCCAGCAGCCGAGGGACAGACAATCAGCCCCAGCATTTT; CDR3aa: CASSRGTDNQPQHF
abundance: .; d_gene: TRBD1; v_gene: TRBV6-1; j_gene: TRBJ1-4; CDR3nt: TGTGCCAGCAGGACAGGGGGTGAAAAACTGTTTTTT; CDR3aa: CASRTGGEKLFF
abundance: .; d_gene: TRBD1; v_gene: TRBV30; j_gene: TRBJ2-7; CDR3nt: TGTGCCCTGGGACAGGGGAGGGGCGAGCAGTACTTC; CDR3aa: CALGQGRGEQYF
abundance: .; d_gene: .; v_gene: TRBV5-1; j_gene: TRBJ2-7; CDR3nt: TGCGCCAGCAGCTTCGACCGCGTAGGCAGACATTTACCCTACGAGCAGTACTTC; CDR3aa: CASSFDRVGRHLPYEQYF
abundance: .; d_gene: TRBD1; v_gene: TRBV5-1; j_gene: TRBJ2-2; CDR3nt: TGCGCCAGCAGCCCGGGACAGGGGGCGAACACCGGGGAGCTGTTTTTT; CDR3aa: CASSPGQGANTGELFF
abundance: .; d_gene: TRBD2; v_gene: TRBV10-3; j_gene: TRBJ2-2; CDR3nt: TGTGCCATCACCACAGGGCTAGCGGGAACCGGGGAGCTGTTTTTT; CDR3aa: CAITTGLAGTGELFF
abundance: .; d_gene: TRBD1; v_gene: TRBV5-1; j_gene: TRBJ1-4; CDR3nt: TGCGCCAGCAGCCCGGGACAGGGGGTACGGAATGAAAAACTGTTTTTT; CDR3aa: CASSPGQGVRNEKLFF
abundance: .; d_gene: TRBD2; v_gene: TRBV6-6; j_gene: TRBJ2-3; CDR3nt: TGTGCCAGCATAGCGGGGAGCACAGATACGCAGTATTTT; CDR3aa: CASIAGSTDTQYF
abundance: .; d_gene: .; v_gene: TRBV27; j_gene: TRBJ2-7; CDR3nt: TGTGCCAGCAGTTTTCAGGACTCTACCTACGAGCAGTACTTC; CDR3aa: CASSFQDSTYEQYF
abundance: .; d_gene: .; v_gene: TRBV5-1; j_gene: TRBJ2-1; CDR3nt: TGCGCCAGCAGCCACTCGGACTACAATGAGCAGTTCTTC; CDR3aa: CASSHSDYNEQFF
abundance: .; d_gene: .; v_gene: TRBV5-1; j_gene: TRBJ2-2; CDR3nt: TGCGCCAGCAGTCAGCTCTGGGCGGTACCGGGCACCGGGGAGCTGTTTTTT; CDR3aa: CASSQLWAVPGTGELFF
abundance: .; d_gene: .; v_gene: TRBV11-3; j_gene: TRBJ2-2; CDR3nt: TGTGCCAGCAGAGGCGGGACCGGGGAGCTGTTTTTT; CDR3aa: CASRGGTGELFF
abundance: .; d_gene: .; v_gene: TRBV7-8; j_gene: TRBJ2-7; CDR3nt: TGTGCCAGCAGCCATCGGGACGGAAAATCCTACGAGCAGTACTTC; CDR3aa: CASSHRDGKSYEQYF
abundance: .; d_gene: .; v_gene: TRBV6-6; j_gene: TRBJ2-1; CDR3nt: TGTGCCAGCACCTCGACGCGGCAGCGGAAACAATATGAGCAGTTCTTC; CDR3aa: CASTSTRQRKQYEQFF
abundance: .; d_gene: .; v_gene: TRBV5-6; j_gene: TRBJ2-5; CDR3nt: TGTGCCAGCAGCTTGGTTCTAGCGAGCCAAGAGACCCAGTACTTC; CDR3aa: CASSLVLASQETQYF
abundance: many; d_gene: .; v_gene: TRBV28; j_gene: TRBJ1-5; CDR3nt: TGTGCCAGCAGTTTAGAGTTGGGGGACGGTAATCAGCCCCAGCATTTT; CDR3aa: CASSLELGDGNQPQHF
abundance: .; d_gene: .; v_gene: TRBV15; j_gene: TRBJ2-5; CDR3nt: TGTGCCACCAGCAAACAGCCCCAAGAGACCCAGTACTTC; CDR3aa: CATSKQPQETQYF
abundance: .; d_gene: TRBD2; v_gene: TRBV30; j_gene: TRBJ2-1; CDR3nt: TGTGCCTGGACTAGCGGGACCTACAATGAGCAGTTCTTC; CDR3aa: CAWTSGTYNEQFF
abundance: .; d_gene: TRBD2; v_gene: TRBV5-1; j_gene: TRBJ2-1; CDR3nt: TGCGCCAGCAATCCGGGAGGGGGCTACAATGAGCAGTTCTTC; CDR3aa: CASNPGGGYNEQFF
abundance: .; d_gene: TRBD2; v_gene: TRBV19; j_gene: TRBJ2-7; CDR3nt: TGTGCCAGTAGTACACCGGGACTAGCAGCAGCCGAGCAGTACTTC; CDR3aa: CASSTPGLAAAEQYF
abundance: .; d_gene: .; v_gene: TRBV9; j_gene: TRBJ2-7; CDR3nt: TGTGCCAGCAGCGGAGACGGATACGAGCAGTACTTC; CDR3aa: CASSGDGYEQYF